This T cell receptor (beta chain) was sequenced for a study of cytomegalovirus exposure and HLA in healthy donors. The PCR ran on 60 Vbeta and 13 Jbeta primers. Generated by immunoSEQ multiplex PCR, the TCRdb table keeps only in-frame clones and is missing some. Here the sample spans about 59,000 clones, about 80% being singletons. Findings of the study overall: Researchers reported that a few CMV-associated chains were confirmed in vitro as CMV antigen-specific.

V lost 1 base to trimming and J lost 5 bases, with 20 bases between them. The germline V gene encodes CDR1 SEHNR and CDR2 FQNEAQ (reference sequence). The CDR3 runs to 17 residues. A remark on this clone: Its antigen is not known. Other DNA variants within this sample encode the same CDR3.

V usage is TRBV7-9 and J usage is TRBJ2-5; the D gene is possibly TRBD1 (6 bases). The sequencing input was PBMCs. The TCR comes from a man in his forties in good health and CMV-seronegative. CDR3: CASSLVHRAGAAETQYF. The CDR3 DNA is TGTGCCAGCAGCTTAGTTCATCGGGCAGGGGCGGCGGAGACCCAGTACTTC.